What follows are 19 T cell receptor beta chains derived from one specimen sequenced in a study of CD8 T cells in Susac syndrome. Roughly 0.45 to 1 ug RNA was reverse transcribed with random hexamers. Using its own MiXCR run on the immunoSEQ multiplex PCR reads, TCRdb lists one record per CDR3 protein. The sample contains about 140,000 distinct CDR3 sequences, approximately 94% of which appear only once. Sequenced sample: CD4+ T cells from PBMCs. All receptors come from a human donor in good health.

As DNA, the CDR3 is TGTGCCACCAGTGGGACGCCCACAGATACGCAGTATTTT. Residues: CATSGTPTDTQYF. The rearrangement links TRBV24-1 to TRBJ2-3; D is undetermined. CDR3 length: 13 amino acids. Germline V gene sequence: CDR1 KGHDR, CDR2 SFDVKD. Between the trimmed V and J ends, which lost 5 bases and 2 bases, there was a span of 7 bases.

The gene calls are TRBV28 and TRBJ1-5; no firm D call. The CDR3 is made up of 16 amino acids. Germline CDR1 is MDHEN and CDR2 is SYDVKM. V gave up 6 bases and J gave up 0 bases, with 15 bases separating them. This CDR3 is CASSTLGLISNQPQHF. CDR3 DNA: TGTGCCAGCAGCACACTCGGACTGATTAGCAATCAGCCCCAGCATTTT.

The DNA of the CDR3 is TGTGCCAGCAGTACACGACAGGTTTACCAAGAGACCCAGTACTTC. Protein sequence: CASSTRQVYQETQYF. J is TRBJ2-5 and V is TRBV6-5; D possibly corresponds to TRBD1 (6 bases). CDR1 MNHEY and CDR2 SVGAGI come from the germline V gene. V lost 5 bases and J 0 bases, leaving 13 bases between the germline ends. The CDR3 is 15 residues long.

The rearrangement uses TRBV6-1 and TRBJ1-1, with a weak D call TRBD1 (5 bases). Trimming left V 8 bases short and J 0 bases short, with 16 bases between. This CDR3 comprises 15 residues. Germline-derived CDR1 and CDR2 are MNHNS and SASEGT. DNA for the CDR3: TGTGCCAGCCGACGGACAAACTTCATGAACACTGAAGCTTTCTTT. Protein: CASRRTNFMNTEAFF.

The CDR3 sequence is CARPDPKPLPPYEQYF. CDR3 bases: TGTGCCCGCCCGGATCCGAAACCACTTCCCCCCTACGAGCAGTACTTC. The chain uses TRBV27 and TRBJ2-7; D call uncertain. CDR1 is MNHEY and CDR2 is SMNVEV in the germline V gene (reference sequence). Trimming cost V 11 bases and J 2 bases, with 25 bases left between them. CDR3 size: 16 residues.

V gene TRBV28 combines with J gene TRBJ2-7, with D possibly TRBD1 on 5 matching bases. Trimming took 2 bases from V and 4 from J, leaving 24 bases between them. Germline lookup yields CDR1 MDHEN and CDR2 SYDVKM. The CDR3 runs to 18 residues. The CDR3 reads CASSLPGGLSVSGYEQYF. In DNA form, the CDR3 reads TGTGCCAGCAGTTTACCGGGTGGCCTCTCGGTCTCAGGGTACGAGCAGTACTTC.

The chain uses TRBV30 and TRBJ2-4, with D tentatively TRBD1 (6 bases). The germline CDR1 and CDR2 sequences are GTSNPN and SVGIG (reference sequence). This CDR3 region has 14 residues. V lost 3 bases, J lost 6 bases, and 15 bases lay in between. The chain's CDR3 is CAWRPGVPGNIQYF. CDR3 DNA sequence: TGTGCCTGGAGACCAGGGGTACCCGGAAACATTCAGTACTTC.

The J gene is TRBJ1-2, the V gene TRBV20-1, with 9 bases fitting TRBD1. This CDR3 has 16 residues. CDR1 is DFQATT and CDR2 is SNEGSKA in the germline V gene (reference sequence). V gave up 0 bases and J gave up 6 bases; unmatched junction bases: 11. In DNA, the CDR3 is TGCAGTGCTAGAGATTTCTTCGGACAGGGGTTCGATGGCTACACCTTC. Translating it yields CSARDFFGQGFDGYTF.

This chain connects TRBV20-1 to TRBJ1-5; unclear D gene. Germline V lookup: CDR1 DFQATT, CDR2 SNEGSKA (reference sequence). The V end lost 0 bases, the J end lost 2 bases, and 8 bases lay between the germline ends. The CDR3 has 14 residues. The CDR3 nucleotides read TGCAGTGCTAGAGACAAGACTGGCAATCAGCCCCAGCATTTT. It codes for CSARDKTGNQPQHF.

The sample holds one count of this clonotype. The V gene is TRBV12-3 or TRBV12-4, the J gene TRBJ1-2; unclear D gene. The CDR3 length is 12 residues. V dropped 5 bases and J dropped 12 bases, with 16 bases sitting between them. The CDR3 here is CASSPTSRYNTF. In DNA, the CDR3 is TGTGCCAGCAGTCCCACATCGCGGTATAACACCTTC.

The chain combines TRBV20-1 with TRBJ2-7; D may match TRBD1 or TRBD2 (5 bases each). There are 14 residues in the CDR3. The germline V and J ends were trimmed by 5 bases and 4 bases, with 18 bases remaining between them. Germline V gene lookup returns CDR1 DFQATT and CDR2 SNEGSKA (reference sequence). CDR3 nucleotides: TGCAGTGCTCCATCCAGAAGGGACGGTTACGAGCAGTACTTC. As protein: CSAPSRRDGYEQYF.

In DNA, the CDR3 is TGTGCCAGCAATCACAGGGGCGGAAACACCGGGGAGCTGTTTTTT. Translation: CASNHRGGNTGELFF. V gene TRBV19 combines with J gene TRBJ2-2; TRBD1 matches at 7 bases. CDR3 size: 15 residues. From germline, CDR1 is LNHDA and CDR2 SQIVND (reference sequence). V was clipped by 9 bases and J by 2 bases; unmatched bases: 9.

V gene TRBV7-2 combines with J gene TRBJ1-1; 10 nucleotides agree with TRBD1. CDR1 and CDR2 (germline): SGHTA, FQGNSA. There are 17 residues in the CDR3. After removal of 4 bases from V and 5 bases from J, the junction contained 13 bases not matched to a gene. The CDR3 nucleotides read TGTGCCAGCAGCTACCGACAGGGGGCAATAACAGGGACTGAAGCTTTCTTT. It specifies CASSYRQGAITGTEAFF.

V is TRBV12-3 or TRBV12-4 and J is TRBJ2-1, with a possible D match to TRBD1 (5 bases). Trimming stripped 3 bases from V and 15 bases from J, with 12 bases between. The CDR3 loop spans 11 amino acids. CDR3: CASSLDTWTFF. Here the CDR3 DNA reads TGTGCCAGCAGTTTGGACACATGGACGTTCTTC.

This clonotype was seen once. The CDR3 DNA sequence: TGTGCCAGCAGTTTATCGACGGCAGTTCTGAACTATGGCTACACCTTC. It yields the protein CASSLSTAVLNYGYTF. The genes are TRBV27 and TRBJ1-2; no definite D call. The CDR3 has 16 residues. Germline-derived CDR1 and CDR2 are MNHEY and SMNVEV (reference sequence). V shed 0 bases and J shed 2 bases, with 13 bases lying between them.

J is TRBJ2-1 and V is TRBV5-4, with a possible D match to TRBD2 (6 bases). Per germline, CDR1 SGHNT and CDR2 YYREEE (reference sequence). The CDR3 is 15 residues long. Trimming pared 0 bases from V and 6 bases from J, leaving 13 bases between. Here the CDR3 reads CASSLGLGSPNEQFF. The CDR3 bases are TGTGCCAGCAGCTTGGGACTAGGAAGCCCCAATGAGCAGTTCTTC.

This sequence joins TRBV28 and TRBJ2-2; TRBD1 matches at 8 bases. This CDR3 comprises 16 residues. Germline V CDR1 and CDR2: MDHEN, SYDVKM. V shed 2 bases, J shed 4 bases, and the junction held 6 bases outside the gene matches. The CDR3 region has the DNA TGTGCCAGCAGTTTACCCGGACAGGGTGCCACCGGGGAGCTGTTTTTT. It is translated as CASSLPGQGATGELFF.

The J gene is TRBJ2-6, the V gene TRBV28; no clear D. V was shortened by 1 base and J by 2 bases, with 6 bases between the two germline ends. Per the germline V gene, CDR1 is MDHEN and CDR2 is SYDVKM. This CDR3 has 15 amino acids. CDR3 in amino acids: CASSLLTPGANVLTF. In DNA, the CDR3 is TGTGCCAGCAGTTTATTGACACCTGGGGCCAACGTCCTGACTTTC.

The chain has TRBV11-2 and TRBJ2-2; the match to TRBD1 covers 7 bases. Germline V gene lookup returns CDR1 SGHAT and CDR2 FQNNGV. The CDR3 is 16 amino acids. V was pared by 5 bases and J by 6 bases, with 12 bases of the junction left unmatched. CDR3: CASSLGQTLHSGELFF. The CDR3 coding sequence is TGTGCCAGCAGCCTGGGACAGACACTACACTCCGGGGAGCTGTTTTTT.